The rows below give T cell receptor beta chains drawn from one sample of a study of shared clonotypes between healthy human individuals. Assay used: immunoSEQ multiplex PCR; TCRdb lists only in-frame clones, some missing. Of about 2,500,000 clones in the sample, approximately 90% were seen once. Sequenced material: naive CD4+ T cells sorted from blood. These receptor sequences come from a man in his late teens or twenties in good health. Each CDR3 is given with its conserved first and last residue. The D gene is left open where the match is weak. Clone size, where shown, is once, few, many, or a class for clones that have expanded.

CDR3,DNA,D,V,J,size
CASSPRQGSYQETQYF,TGTGCCAGTAGTCCGAGACAGGGGTCGTACCAAGAGACCCAGTACTTC,TRBD1,TRBV19,TRBJ2-5,NA
CASKGGSDRGSPGELFF,TGTGCCAGCAAAGGGGGAAGCGACAGGGGGAGCCCCGGGGAGCTGTTTTTT,TRBD1,TRBV2,TRBJ2-2,NA
CASSQMGQGDAEAFF,TGCGCCAGCAGCCAAATGGGACAGGGGGACGCTGAAGCTTTCTTT,TRBD1,TRBV4-3,TRBJ1-1,NA
CASSPGQGLSYEQYF,TGTGCCAGCAGCCCAGGACAGGGCCTCTCCTACGAGCAGTACTTC,TRBD1,TRBV7-2,TRBJ2-7,NA
CASSYGGNTGELFF,TGTGCCAGCAGTTACGGGGGAAATACCGGGGAGCTGTTTTTT,NA,TRBV6-5,TRBJ2-2,NA
CASSRSSSQETQYF,TGTGCCAGCAGCCGATCCTCATCCCAAGAGACCCAGTACTTC,NA,TRBV28,TRBJ2-5,NA
CASSSGLRGYTF,TGTGCCAGCAGCTCGGGGTTACGTGGCTACACCTTC,NA,TRBV6-1,TRBJ1-2,NA
CASSPWTAYEQYF,TGTGCCAGCAGCCCGTGGACAGCCTACGAGCAGTACTTC,NA,TRBV11-2,TRBJ2-7,few
CATSRGNQPQHF,TGTGCCACCAGCAGAGGGAACCAGCCCCAGCATTTT,NA,TRBV15,TRBJ1-5,NA
CASSPRRGVANTGELFF,TGTGCCAGCTCACCACGCAGGGGGGTCGCGAACACCGGGGAGCTGTTTTTT,NA,TRBV18,TRBJ2-2,NA
CASSPRAPGGQFF,TGTGCCAGCAGTCCCCGGGCCCCCGGCGGGCAGTTCTTC,NA,TRBV6-5,TRBJ2-1,NA
CASSLEDGKSPLHF,TGTGCCAGCAGCCTCGAGGACGGTAAATCACCCCTCCACTTT,NA,TRBV14,TRBJ1-6,NA
CASSEAGGFGTDTQYF,TGCGCCAGCAGTGAGGCTGGCGGATTCGGCACAGATACGCAGTATTTT,NA,TRBV10-1,TRBJ2-3,NA
CASSPAIVGLAYEQYF,TGTGCCAGCAGCCCCGCCATTGTGGGGCTGGCCTACGAGCAGTACTTC,NA,TRBV7-9,TRBJ2-7,NA
CASSLVGAGVADTQYF,TGTGCCAGCAGCTTGGTGGGAGCGGGAGTGGCAGATACGCAGTATTTT,TRBD2,TRBV5-8,TRBJ2-3,NA
CASSHTTGVGYNEQFF,TGTGCCAGCTCACACACGACAGGGGTTGGCTACAATGAGCAGTTCTTC,TRBD1,TRBV18,TRBJ2-1,NA
CASSHGRAGDFYNEQFF,TGTGCCAGCAGCCACGGTCGAGCGGGGGACTTCTACAATGAGCAGTTCTTC,TRBD2,TRBV14,TRBJ2-1,NA
CASSHRGTNTGELFF,TGTGCCAGTAGTCACAGGGGGACGAACACCGGGGAGCTGTTTTTT,TRBD1,TRBV19,TRBJ2-2,NA
CASSWGGTNEKLFF,TGTGCCAGCAGTTGGGGAGGGACTAATGAAAAACTGTTTTTT,NA,TRBV28,TRBJ1-4,NA
CASSLGADSQETQYF,TGTGCCAGCAGCTTAGGGGCCGACAGCCAAGAGACCCAGTACTTC,NA,TRBV11-3,TRBJ2-5,NA
CASSGTRQETQYF,TGTGCCAGCAGCGGGACTAGGCAAGAGACCCAGTACTTC,TRBD2,TRBV5-4,TRBJ2-5,NA
CASRSSGGVDYGYTF,TGTGCCAGCAGGAGTTCTGGGGGGGTTGACTATGGCTACACCTTC,NA,TRBV7-9,TRBJ1-2,NA
CASSPPGQTYEQYF,TGTGCCAGCTCACCTCCCGGACAGACCTACGAGCAGTACTTC,NA,TRBV18,TRBJ2-7,NA
CASSKASGGPWETQYF,TGTGCCAGTAGTAAAGCTAGCGGGGGGCCATGGGAGACCCAGTACTTC,TRBD2,TRBV19,TRBJ2-5,NA
CASHTGGTEAFF,TGTGCCAGCCACACAGGGGGGACTGAAGCTTTCTTT,TRBD1,TRBV6-6,TRBJ1-1,NA
CASRTPGTSGRWF,TGTGCCAGCAGAACACCCGGGACTAGCGGGAGATGGTTC,TRBD2,TRBV28,TRBJ2-7,NA
CAWSGLAAYEQYF,TGTGCCTGGTCGGGACTAGCGGCCTACGAGCAGTACTTC,TRBD2,TRBV30,TRBJ2-7,NA
CASSLGSQGKGEKLFF,TGCGCCAGCAGCTTGGGTTCACAGGGAAAGGGCGAAAAACTGTTTTTT,NA,TRBV5-1,TRBJ1-4,NA
CASSYSGTTPSPLHF,TGTGCCAGCAGTTACTCCGGGACGACTCCCAGCCCCCTCCACTTT,NA,TRBV6-5,TRBJ1-6,NA
CASSEAGGFNEQFF,TGTGCCAGCAGTGAAGCTGGGGGGTTCAATGAGCAGTTCTTC,NA,TRBV6-1,TRBJ2-1,NA
CASSSGYQETQYF,TGCGCCAGCAGCTCAGGGTACCAAGAGACCCAGTACTTC,NA,TRBV5-1,TRBJ2-5,NA
CASSLVGAVAGNTIYF,TGTGCCAGCAGCTTAGTCGGCGCAGTAGCTGGAAACACCATATATTTT,NA,TRBV11-2,TRBJ1-3,NA
CASSLAGQTSYEQYF,TGCGCCAGCAGCTTGGCGGGACAGACCTCCTACGAGCAGTACTTC,TRBD1,TRBV5-1,TRBJ2-7,NA
CAISPSPNEQFF,TGTGCCATCAGTCCCTCCCCTAATGAGCAGTTCTTC,NA,TRBV10-3,TRBJ2-1,NA
CASSLNERLFF,TGTGCCAGCAGCCTAAACGAGAGACTGTTTTTT,NA,TRBV7-9,TRBJ1-4,NA
CSANPGTPGF,TGCAGTGCAAATCCTGGGACCCCAGGCTTC,NA,TRBV20-1,TRBJ2-7,NA
CASSYTHLGTYEQYF,TGTGCCAGCAGTTACACCCACCTGGGGACCTACGAGCAGTACTTC,NA,TRBV6-5,TRBJ2-7,NA
CASSPAALGVAYNEQFF,TGTGCCAGCTCACCCGCGGCCCTAGGAGTTGCCTACAATGAGCAGTTCTTC,NA,TRBV18,TRBJ2-1,NA
CASSSTGDYSPLHF,TGTGCCAGCAGCTCCACAGGGGATTATTCACCCCTCCACTTT,TRBD1,TRBV7-2,TRBJ1-6,NA
CASSLAGGLYETQYF,TGTGCCAGCAGCTTAGCGGGAGGGCTTTATGAGACCCAGTACTTC,TRBD2,TRBV7-9,TRBJ2-5,NA
CASSATSGGSTDTQYF,TGCGCCAGCAGCGCGACTAGCGGGGGCAGCACAGATACGCAGTATTTT,TRBD2,TRBV5-1,TRBJ2-3,NA
CASSLAGTSYEQYF,TGCGCCAGCAGCCTAGCGGGGACCTCCTACGAGCAGTACTTC,TRBD2,TRBV5-1,TRBJ2-7,NA
CASSLSPGQGSETQYF,TGCGCCAGCAGCCTCTCTCCGGGACAGGGTTCAGAGACCCAGTACTTC,TRBD1,TRBV4-1,TRBJ2-5,NA
CASSLVLGEQYF,TGTGCCAGCAGCTTGGTCCTTGGAGAGCAGTACTTC,NA,TRBV5-4,TRBJ2-7,NA
CASSKGLAPTYEQYF,TGTGCCAGCAGTAAGGGACTCGCACCAACCTACGAGCAGTACTTC,NA,TRBV6-5,TRBJ2-7,NA
CASSADRENHEQYF,TGTGCCAGTAGTGCCGACAGGGAAAACCACGAGCAGTACTTC,TRBD1,TRBV19,TRBJ2-7,NA
CASSGPGQGSFHTF,TGTGCCAGCAGTGGGCCGGGACAGGGCAGCTTCCACACCTTC,TRBD1,TRBV28,TRBJ1-2,NA
CASSLEGGSYNEQFF,TGTGCCAGCAGCTTAGAGGGGGGATCCTACAATGAGCAGTTCTTC,NA,TRBV7-2,TRBJ2-1,NA
CASSEQGGNIQYF,TGTGCCAGCAGTGAGCAGGGTGGAAACATTCAGTACTTC,NA,TRBV6-1,TRBJ2-4,NA
CASSSGDRGRATQYF,TGTGCCAGCAGTTCCGGGGACAGGGGGCGCGCGACCCAGTACTTC,TRBD1,TRBV6-6,TRBJ2-5,NA
CASSEALRTGKNTEAFF,TGTGCCAGCAGTGAAGCGCTCCGGACGGGGAAAAACACTGAAGCTTTCTTT,NA,TRBV6-1,TRBJ1-1,NA
CAISESEELAKNIQYF,TGTGCCATCAGTGAGTCCGAGGAACTAGCCAAAAACATTCAGTACTTC,NA,TRBV10-3,TRBJ2-4,NA
CASKDFLQETQYF,TGTGCCAGTAAGGACTTCCTCCAAGAGACCCAGTACTTC,NA,TRBV19,TRBJ2-5,NA
CASSPGGKSQPQHF,TGTGCCAGCAGTCCAGGGGGGAAGAGTCAGCCCCAGCATTTT,TRBD1,TRBV28,TRBJ1-5,NA
CASSPQPNTGELFF,TGTGCCAGCTCACCACAACCAAACACCGGGGAGCTGTTTTTT,NA,TRBV18,TRBJ2-2,NA
CASSLDRGRGGELFF,TGTGCCAGTAGTCTCGACAGGGGGCGAGGCGGGGAGCTGTTTTTT,TRBD1,TRBV19,TRBJ2-2,NA
CASSLGLAGNEQFF,TGTGCCAGCAGCTTGGGACTAGCGGGAAATGAGCAGTTCTTC,TRBD2,TRBV11-2,TRBJ2-1,NA
CAIGRATNEKLFF,TGTGCCATCGGCAGGGCAACTAATGAAAAACTGTTTTTT,NA,TRBV10-3,TRBJ1-4,NA
CASSLTGAYEQYF,TGTGCCAGCAGCTTGACAGGAGCCTACGAGCAGTACTTC,NA,TRBV7-9,TRBJ2-7,NA
CASSPPRAVNTGELFF,TGTGCCAGCAGTCCCCCGAGGGCAGTGAACACCGGGGAGCTGTTTTTT,NA,TRBV6-4,TRBJ2-2,NA